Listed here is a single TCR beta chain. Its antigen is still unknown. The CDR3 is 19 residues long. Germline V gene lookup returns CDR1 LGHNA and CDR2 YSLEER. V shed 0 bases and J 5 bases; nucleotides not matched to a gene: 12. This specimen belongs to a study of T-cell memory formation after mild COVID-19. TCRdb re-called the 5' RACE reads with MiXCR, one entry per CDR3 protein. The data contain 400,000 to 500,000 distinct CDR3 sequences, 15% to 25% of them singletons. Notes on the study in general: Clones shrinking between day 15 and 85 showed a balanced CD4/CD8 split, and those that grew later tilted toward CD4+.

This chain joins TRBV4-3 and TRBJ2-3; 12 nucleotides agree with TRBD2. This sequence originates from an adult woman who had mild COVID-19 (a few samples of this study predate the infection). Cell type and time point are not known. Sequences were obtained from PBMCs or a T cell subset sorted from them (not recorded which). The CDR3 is CASSQDTGSTSGSIDTQYF. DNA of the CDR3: TGCGCCAGCAGCCAAGATACGGGGTCGACTAGCGGGAGTATAGATACGCAGTATTTT.